This TCR beta chain was found in a study of blood T cell repertoires in COVID-19. Across the study: The origin of the acute and convalescent COVID-19 samples was the United States, Italy and Spain. Sample material is recorded as cDNA or gDNA derived from T cells, B-cell-depleted T cells, or PBMCs.

Per the study methods: Reference gene primer amplification yielded estimated nucleated cell counts. Produced via immunoSEQ multiplex PCR; TCRdb's table is partial and in-frame only. V and J calls plus clone size are reproduced from that table; the DNA served to infer D and trimming. Here the sample spans about 53,000 clones, approximately 82% being singletons. V was pared by 2 bases and J by 1 base, with 5 bases between. The CDR3 is made up of 13 amino acids. Per the germline V gene, CDR1 is SGHTA and CDR2 is FQGNSA. The sequence came from a human donor in a cohort sampled during active COVID-19. The gene calls are TRBV7-2 and TRBJ2-5; D uncertain. The sample was peripheral blood. The CDR3 DNA reads TGTGCCAGCAGCTTACAATCCCAAGAGACCCAGTACTTC. This sequence encodes CASSLQSQETQYF.